The rows below give T cell receptor beta chains drawn from one sample of a study of blood T cell repertoires in COVID-19. The data were produced by immunoSEQ multiplex PCR, yet TCRdb's version contains in-frame clones alone and is incomplete. The sample consists of about 390,000 clones, approximately 87% of them appearing once. Sequencing input: PBMCs or T cells enriched from blood (not recorded which). These receptors came from a woman aged 50 to 60 who had recovered from COVID-19. The CDR3 runs from the conserved cysteine through the conserved F or W. D genes are given only for firm matches. Not every row has a clone size; where given, it reads once, few, many or a size class.

CDR3 protein	CDR3 DNA	V gene	clone size	D gene	J gene
CASGSLTGYYEQYF	TGTGCCAGCGGATCTTTAACGGGGTACTACGAGCAGTACTTC	TRBV2	.	.	TRBJ2-7
CASSYWSAGSAYNSPLHF	TGTGCCAGTAGTTATTGGTCTGCAGGGTCCGCCTATAATTCACCCCTCCACTTT	TRBV19	.	.	TRBJ1-6
CASRDLSGGPLNTEAFF	TGTGCCAGCAGAGATCTATCGGGGGGGCCTTTGAACACTGAAGCTTTCTTT	TRBV27	.	.	TRBJ1-1
CASSFQGAGEKLFF	TGCGCCAGCAGCTTTCAGGGGGCGGGCGAAAAACTGTTTTTT	TRBV5-1	.	TRBD1	TRBJ1-4
CAGGTGDPGELFF	TGTGCTGGCGGGACAGGGGATCCCGGGGAGCTGTTTTTT	TRBV6-5	.	TRBD1	TRBJ2-2
CASGYERTEAFF	TGTGCTAGTGGTTATGAGCGGACTGAAGCTTTCTTT	TRBV12-5	once	.	TRBJ1-1
CAWSPALGGFGRMFF	TGTGCCTGGAGTCCCGCTCTCGGAGGGTTTGGGAGAATGTTTTTT	TRBV30	.	.	TRBJ1-4
CASNWAENQPQHF	TGTGCCAGCAATTGGGCAGAAAATCAGCCCCAGCATTTT	TRBV2	.	.	TRBJ1-5
CSVVTGDTDTQYF	TGCAGCGTTGTGACGGGGGACACAGATACGCAGTATTTT	TRBV29-1	.	.	TRBJ2-3
CASSYFVTAEAEAFF	TGTGCCAGCAGTTACTTCGTTACGGCGGAGGCTGAAGCTTTCTTT	TRBV6-2/TRBV6-3	.	.	TRBJ1-1
CASSLEGTYEQYF	TGTGCCAGCAGTTTGGAGGGGACGTACGAGCAGTACTTC	TRBV28	.	.	TRBJ2-7
CASSPSHWDRAFSNYGYTF	TGTGCCAGCAGCCCCTCCCATTGGGACAGAGCCTTTTCCAACTATGGCTACACCTTC	TRBV3-1/TRBV3-2	.	TRBD1	TRBJ1-2
CASSPREAPIQHF	TGTGCCAGCAGCCCGAGGGAGGCCCCGATCCAGCATTTT	TRBV6-2/TRBV6-3	.	.	TRBJ1-5
CASSVLTGGLTEAFF	TGTGCCAGCAGTGTCCTGACAGGGGGTCTTACTGAAGCTTTCTTT	TRBV6-2/TRBV6-3	.	TRBD1	TRBJ1-1
CASSRTGGREAFF	TGTGCCAGCAGCCGGACAGGGGGCAGGGAAGCTTTCTTT	TRBV11-2	.	TRBD1	TRBJ1-1
CASRTGTGGDGYTF	TGTGCCAGCAGAACCGGGACAGGGGGAGATGGCTACACCTTC	TRBV6-5	.	TRBD1	TRBJ1-2
CATSESPYNEQFF	TGTGCCACCAGTGAGAGCCCCTACAATGAGCAGTTCTTC	TRBV24-1	.	.	TRBJ2-1
CASSPEAGISYNEQFF	TGCGCCAGCAGCCCTGAGGCGGGGATCTCCTACAATGAGCAGTTCTTC	TRBV5-1	.	.	TRBJ2-1
CASSLGLGETQYF	TGTGCCAGCAGTCTGGGGCTTGGAGAGACCCAGTACTTC	TRBV6-5	.	.	TRBJ2-5
CSVAHGTQYF	TGCAGCGTAGCCCACGGGACCCAGTACTTC	TRBV29-1	once	.	TRBJ2-5
CASSWLSGETQYF	TGTGCCAGCAGCTGGCTAAGCGGGGAGACCCAGTACTTC	TRBV7-9	.	.	TRBJ2-5
CASSELWTGHYEQYF	TGCGCCAGCAGTGAACTCTGGACAGGGCACTACGAGCAGTACTTC	TRBV10-2	.	TRBD1	TRBJ2-7
CASSPDRVTYNEQFF	TGTGCCAGCAGCCCGGACAGGGTAACCTACAATGAGCAGTTCTTC	TRBV7-9	.	TRBD1	TRBJ2-1
CASSLRGYSNQPQHF	TGTGCCAGCAGTTTAAGAGGTTATAGCAATCAGCCCCAGCATTTT	TRBV28	.	.	TRBJ1-5
CASSPPGTGKFYEQYF	TGTGCCAGCAGTCCCCCCGGGACAGGTAAATTTTACGAGCAGTACTTC	TRBV13	.	TRBD1	TRBJ2-7
CASKGQTNTGELFF	TGTGCCAGTAAAGGACAGACGAACACCGGGGAGCTGTTTTTT	TRBV19	.	.	TRBJ2-2
CASSPASTAPGNYGYTF	TGTGCCAGCAGCCCCGCCTCGACAGCCCCCGGCAACTATGGCTACACCTTC	TRBV28	few	.	TRBJ1-2
CAISPGPPRSGDTQYF	TGTGCCATCAGTCCCGGACCCCCGAGGAGCGGAGATACGCAGTATTTT	TRBV10-3	.	.	TRBJ2-3
CASSYSGSGTEAFF	TGTGCCAGCAGTTACTCGGGAAGCGGCACTGAAGCTTTCTTT	TRBV6-5	.	.	TRBJ1-1
CASSQITSEKLFF	TGTGCCAGCAGCCAAATTACAAGTGAAAAACTGTTTTTT	TRBV12-3/TRBV12-4	.	.	TRBJ1-4
CASSYRTTNYGYTF	TGTGCCAGTAGTTATAGGACAACTAACTATGGCTACACCTTC	TRBV19	.	.	TRBJ1-2
CASSPDRSIETQYF	TGTGCCAGCAGCCCTGACAGGTCCATCGAGACCCAGTACTTC	TRBV5-6	.	.	TRBJ2-5
CASSPQGNVNTEAFF	TGTGCCAGCAGCCCGCAGGGAAACGTGAACACTGAAGCTTTCTTT	TRBV7-2	.	.	TRBJ1-1
CASRTGYNTEAFF	TGTGCCAGCCGGACAGGATACAACACTGAAGCTTTCTTT	TRBV6-5	.	TRBD1	TRBJ1-1
CASSGQGADQPQHF	TGTGCCAGCAGCGGACAGGGGGCGGACCAGCCCCAGCATTTT	TRBV5-6	.	TRBD1	TRBJ1-5
CASSTTWRGRDYGYTF	TGTGCCAGCAGCACAACGTGGAGGGGAAGGGACTATGGCTACACCTTC	TRBV7-9	.	.	TRBJ1-2
CASSLALGSGLKLFF	TGTGCCAGCAGCTTAGCACTGGGTTCGGGATTAAAACTGTTTTTT	TRBV7-8	.	.	TRBJ1-4
CASSVQGGNTIYF	TGCGCCAGCAGTGTTCAGGGAGGAAACACCATATATTTT	TRBV5-1	.	.	TRBJ1-3
CASNTRDSPTNGYTF	TGTGCCAGCAACACCCGGGACAGCCCCACGAATGGCTACACCTTC	TRBV2	.	TRBD1	TRBJ1-2
CASSFPQYSSSYEQYF	TGTGCCAGCAGCTTCCCACAATACAGCAGCTCCTACGAGCAGTACTTC	TRBV5-5	.	.	TRBJ2-7
CASSVISGYTF	TGTGCCAGCAGCGTGATTAGTGGCTACACCTTC	TRBV7-9	.	.	TRBJ1-2
CASSAAGELFF	TGTGCCAGCAGTGCGGCCGGGGAGCTGTTTTTT	TRBV25-1	once	.	TRBJ2-2